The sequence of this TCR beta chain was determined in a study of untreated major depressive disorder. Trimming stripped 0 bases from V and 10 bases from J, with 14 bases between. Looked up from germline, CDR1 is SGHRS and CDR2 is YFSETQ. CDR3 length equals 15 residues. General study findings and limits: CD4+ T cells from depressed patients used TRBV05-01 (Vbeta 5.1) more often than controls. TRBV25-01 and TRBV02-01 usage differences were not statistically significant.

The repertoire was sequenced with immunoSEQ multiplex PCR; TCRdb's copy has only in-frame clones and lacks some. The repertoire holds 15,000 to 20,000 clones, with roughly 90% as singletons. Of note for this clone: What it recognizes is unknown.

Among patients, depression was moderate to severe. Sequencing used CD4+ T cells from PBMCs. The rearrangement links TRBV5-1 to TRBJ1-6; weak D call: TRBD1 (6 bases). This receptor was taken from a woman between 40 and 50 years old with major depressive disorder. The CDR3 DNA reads TGCGCCAGCAGCTTGGATGGGGCAGGGGAGTCACCCCTCCACTTT. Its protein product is CASSLDGAGESPLHF.